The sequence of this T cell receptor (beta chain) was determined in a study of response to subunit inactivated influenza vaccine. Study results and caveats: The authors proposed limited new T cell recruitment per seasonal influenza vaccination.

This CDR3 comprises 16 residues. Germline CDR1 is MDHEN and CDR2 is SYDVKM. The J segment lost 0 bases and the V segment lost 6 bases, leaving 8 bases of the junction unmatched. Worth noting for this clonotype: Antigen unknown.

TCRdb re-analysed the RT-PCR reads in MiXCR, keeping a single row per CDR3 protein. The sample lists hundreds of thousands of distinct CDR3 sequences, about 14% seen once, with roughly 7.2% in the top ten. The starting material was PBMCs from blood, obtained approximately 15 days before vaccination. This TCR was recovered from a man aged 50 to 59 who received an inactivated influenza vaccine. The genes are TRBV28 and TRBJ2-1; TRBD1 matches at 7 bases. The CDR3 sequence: CASSETGSLSYNEQFF. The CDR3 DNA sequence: TGTGCCAGCAGCGAGACAGGGTCCCTCTCCTACAATGAGCAGTTCTTC.